Sequencing of this TCR beta chain was carried out in a study of vaccination and CD4 T cells after COVID-19. CDR3 length: 14 amino acids. Between the trimmed V and J ends, which lost 5 bases and 2 bases, there was a span of 15 bases. Germline assignment: CDR1 DFQATT and CDR2 SNEGSKA (reference sequence). With regard to this clonotype: The antigen remains undetermined.

The sample's treatment: roughly ten-day PBMC culture with coronavirus spike peptide pools or control peptides (ViraFEST assay). Peptide-pool expansion of antigen-specific T cells preceded TCR sequencing in ViraFEST. PBMCs were cultured at around 1.8 million per well with roughly 9 IU/ml IL-2 and approximately 9.4 ug/ml peptide pools. Sequenced with the Oncomine TCR Beta short-read assay was DNA taken from cultured CD4+ T cells. TCRdb passed the PCR reads through MiXCR, listing each CDR3 protein once. The sample has 5,500 to 8,000 distinct CDR3 sequences, about two thirds seen once. Sequencing was performed on CD4+ T cells from blood, cultured in vitro. The chain combines TRBV20-1 with TRBJ1-2; D is ambiguous. This TCR came from a human donor who had recovered from COVID-19. The CDR3 reads CSAVRRERNYGYTF. CDR3 DNA sequence: TGCAGTGCTGTTCGCCGGGAACGAAACTATGGCTACACCTTC.